The clone carrying this T cell receptor beta chain has only a few counts. 5'RACE template switching added a universal primer site and UMIs to TCR cDNA. TCRdb recomputed calls from the 5' RACE reads with MiXCR, one row per CDR3 protein. The data hold just under 85,000 distinct CDR3 sequences, with about 14% observed a single time. There are 11 residues in the CDR3. V lost 3 bases, J lost 5 bases, and 8 bases lay in between. Germline assignment: CDR1 DFQATT and CDR2 SNEGSKA (reference sequence). This specimen comes from a study of T cells after yellow fever vaccination. The chain uses TRBV20-1 and TRBJ2-7; D perhaps matches TRBD1 (5 bases). The TCR was taken from a man between 18 and 35 years old who received the YFV17D yellow fever vaccine. The sequencing here drew on CD8+ T cells not binding an NS4B(214-222) dextramer, sorted from PBMCs, taken approximately 22 days after the first yellow fever vaccination. For the CDR3, the DNA is TGCAGTGCTAGTAAGGGGAACGAGCAGTACGTC. Protein sequence: CSASKGNEQYV.